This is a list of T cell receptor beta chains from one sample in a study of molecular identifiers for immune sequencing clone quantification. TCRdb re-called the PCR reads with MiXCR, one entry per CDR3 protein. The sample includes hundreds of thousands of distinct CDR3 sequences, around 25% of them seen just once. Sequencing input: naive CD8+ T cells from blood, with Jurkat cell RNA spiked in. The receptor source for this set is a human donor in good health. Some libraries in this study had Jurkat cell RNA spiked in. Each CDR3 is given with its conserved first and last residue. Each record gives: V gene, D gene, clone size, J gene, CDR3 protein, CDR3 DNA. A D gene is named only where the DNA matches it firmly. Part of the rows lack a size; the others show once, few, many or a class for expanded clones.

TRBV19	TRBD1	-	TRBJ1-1	CASLEGAGFTEAFF	TGTGCCAGTCTGGAGGGGGCAGGTTTCACTGAAGCTTTCTTT
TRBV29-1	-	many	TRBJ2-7	CSVAPGLGEQYF	TGCAGCGTTGCTCCAGGGTTAGGCGAGCAGTACTTC
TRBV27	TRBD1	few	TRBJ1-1	CASSPLTGFTEAFF	TGTGCCAGCAGCCCCTTGACAGGGTTCACTGAAGCTTTCTTT
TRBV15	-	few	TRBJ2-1	CATSREGSGFNEQFF	TGTGCCACCAGCAGAGAAGGTTCCGGGTTTAATGAGCAGTTCTTC
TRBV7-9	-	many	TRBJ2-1	CASSLEGPRWNSYNEQFF	TGTGCCAGCAGCTTAGAGGGACCCCGATGGAACTCCTACAATGAGCAGTTCTTC
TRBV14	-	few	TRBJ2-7	CASSQDGAYSYEQYF	TGTGCCAGCAGCCAAGATGGAGCGTATTCCTACGAGCAGTACTTC
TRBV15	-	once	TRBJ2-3	CATSTDTGTQYF	TGTGCCACCAGCACCGACACAGGTACGCAGTATTTT
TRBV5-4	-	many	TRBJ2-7	CASSSRDLMYEQYF	TGTGCCAGCAGCTCCCGGGACCTGATGTACGAGCAGTACTTC
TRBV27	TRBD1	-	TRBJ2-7	CASRSTGGLYEQYF	TGTGCCAGCAGATCGACAGGGGGCCTCTACGAGCAGTACTTC
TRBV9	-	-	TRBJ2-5	CASSDGSWETQYF	TGTGCCAGCAGCGACGGGAGTTGGGAGACCCAGTACTTC
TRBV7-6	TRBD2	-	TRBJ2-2	CASSLAVFGTSLTGELFF	TGTGCCAGCAGCTTAGCGGTTTTCGGGACTAGCCTTACCGGGGAGCTGTTTTTT
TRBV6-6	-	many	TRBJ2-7	CASSYGLYEQYF	TGTGCCAGCAGTTACGGTCTATACGAGCAGTACTTC
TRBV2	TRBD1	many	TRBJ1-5	CASREGGGQPQHF	TGTGCCAGCAGAGAAGGGGGCGGACAGCCCCAGCATTTT
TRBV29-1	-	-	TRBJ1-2	CSVVPLEYGYAF	TGCAGCGTTGTCCCTTTAGAATATGGCTACGCCTTC
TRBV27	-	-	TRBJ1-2	CASSGDRSNYGYTF	TGTGCCAGCAGTGGTGACAGAAGTAACTATGGCTACACCTTC
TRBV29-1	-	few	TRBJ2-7	CSVMVLKVGYEQYF	TGCAGCGTTATGGTGCTAAAAGTGGGATACGAGCAGTACTTC
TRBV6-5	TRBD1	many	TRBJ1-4	CASRTHLTGELLSDEKLFF	TGTGCCAGCAGGACACACCTTACAGGGGAATTGTTGTCGGATGAAAAACTGTTTTTT
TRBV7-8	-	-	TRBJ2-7	CASSLIIGSYEQYF	TGTGCCAGCAGCTTAATTATTGGCAGCTACGAGCAGTACTTC
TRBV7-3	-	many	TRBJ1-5	CASSLGGNDPQHF	TGTGCCAGCAGCTTAGGGGGGAATGATCCCCAGCATTTT
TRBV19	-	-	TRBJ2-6	CASSKGDRSGANVLTF	TGTGCCAGTAGTAAGGGAGACAGATCTGGGGCCAACGTCCTGACTTTC
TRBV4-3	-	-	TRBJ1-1	CASSKTQENTEAFF	TGCGCCAGCAGCAAGACACAGGAGAACACTGAAGCTTTCTTT
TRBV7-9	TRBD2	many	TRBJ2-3	CASSLASGSLDTQYF	TGTGCCAGCAGCTTAGCTAGCGGGAGCTTAGATACGCAGTATTTT
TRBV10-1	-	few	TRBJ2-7	CASSSAGETYEQYF	TGCGCCAGCAGTTCGGCAGGGGAAACCTACGAGCAGTACTTC